Presented here are 28 T cell receptor beta chains from one specimen sequenced in a study of cytomegalovirus exposure and HLA in healthy donors. Here immunoSEQ multiplex PCR was the method, and the copy in TCRdb shows in-frame clones only, minus some. This table holds around 150,000 clones, roughly nine tenths found once. The material sequenced was PBMCs. The receptors stem from a man aged 18-30 years in good health and CMV-seropositive.

This chain connects TRBV5-1 to TRBJ2-5; TRBD1 aligns across 7 bases. V lost 3 bases to trimming and J lost 4 bases; unmatched junction nucleotides: 6. The V gene's germline CDR1 is SGHRS and CDR2 YFSETQ. There are 14 residues in the CDR3. The CDR3 protein is CASSYRDRVETQYF. The CDR3 region has the DNA TGCGCCAGCAGCTACCGGGACAGAGTAGAGACCCAGTACTTC.

The gene calls are TRBV19 and TRBJ2-1, with TRBD2 matching over 12 bases. Germline CDR1 LNHDA, CDR2 SQIVND (reference sequence). V trimming: 5 bases; J trimming: 3 bases; junction bases outside the gene matches: 5. This CDR3 is built from 16 residues. The CDR3 here is CASSPETSGSYNEQFF. DNA of the CDR3: TGTGCCAGTAGTCCCGAGACTAGCGGGAGCTACAATGAGCAGTTCTTC.

This chain links TRBV6-1 with TRBJ2-7, with 10 bases aligning to TRBD2. The CDR3 extends over 14 amino acids. Germline lookup yields CDR1 MNHNS and CDR2 SASEGT. V lost 4 bases, J lost 4 bases, and 4 bases stayed unmatched. CDR3 DNA sequence: TGTGCCAGCAGTGCTAGCGGGAGACCATACGAGCAGTACTTC. It translates to CASSASGRPYEQYF.

Here the CDR3 DNA reads TGCGCCAGCAGCTTGGTCGGGGGTTTCCAAGAGACCCAGTACTTC. Translation gives CASSLVGGFQETQYF. The chain links TRBV5-1 to TRBJ2-5, with D tentatively TRBD2 (6 bases). CDR1 is SGHRS, CDR2 YFSETQ, per germline. The CDR3 is 15 residues long. V was shortened by 0 bases and J by 1 base, with 10 bases between the two germline ends.

The gene calls are TRBV27 and TRBJ2-1, with D perhaps matching TRBD2 (6 bases). In germline, CDR1 is MNHEY, CDR2 SMNVEV (reference sequence). The CDR3 consists of 16 residues. V lost 2 bases and J 4 bases, leaving 15 bases between the germline ends. CDR3 region: CASSLSVMRGYNEQFF. CDR3 nucleotides: TGTGCCAGCAGTTTAAGCGTAATGCGGGGTTACAATGAGCAGTTCTTC.

The chain combines TRBV6-5 with TRBJ2-1, with 8 bases aligning to TRBD2. With 0 bases clipped from V and 8 bases from J, the junction kept 3 bases outside the gene matches. Germline values: CDR1 MNHEY, CDR2 SVGAGI. The CDR3 runs 14 residues. The CDR3 reads CASSYSSGIYEQFF. CDR3 coding DNA: TGTGCCAGCAGTTACTCTAGCGGGATTTATGAGCAGTTCTTC.

This chain joins TRBV5-4 and TRBJ2-7; 11 nucleotides line up with TRBD2. The J segment lost 5 bases and the V segment lost 5 bases, leaving 6 bases of the junction unmatched. This CDR3 spans 14 amino acids. Germline V lookup: CDR1 SGHNT, CDR2 YYREEE (reference sequence). The CDR3 bases are TGTGCCAGCAGGTTAGCGGGAGGGAAGAACGAGCAGTACTTC. It encodes CASRLAGGKNEQYF.

This chain joins TRBV6-1 and TRBJ2-6; D possibly corresponds to TRBD2 (6 bases). The CDR3 extends over 13 amino acids. Germline V CDR1 and CDR2: MNHNS, SASEGT. V was cut by 8 bases and J by 2 bases, with 7 bases left in between. The CDR3 loop reads CASRGAGANVLTF. The CDR3 nucleotides are TGTGCCAGCCGCGGGGCTGGGGCCAACGTCCTGACTTTC.

The chain uses TRBV28 and TRBJ2-7, with 7 bases matching TRBD1. CDR1 MDHEN and CDR2 SYDVKM come from the germline V gene. This CDR3 is 14 amino acids long. Germline trimming cut 5 bases from V and 11 bases from J; bases unmatched to any gene: 15. CDR3 coding DNA: TGTGCCAGCAGTGGGGGACAGAGTGGCTTTTGGGAGTACTTC. Translation: CASSGGQSGFWEYF.

This clone was seen a handful of times. The gene calls are TRBV7-6 and TRBJ2-1; 10 bases line up with TRBD2. The germline CDR1 and CDR2 sequences are SGHVS and FNYEAQ. The V segment lost 5 bases and the J segment 4 bases; nucleotides outside the gene matches: 5. This CDR3 comprises 15 residues. DNA of the CDR3: TGTGCCAGCAGCATCCCGGGACTAGCGTACAATGAGCAGTTCTTC. It encodes CASSIPGLAYNEQFF.

The chain has TRBV19 and TRBJ1-2; 8 bases fit TRBD1. Germline assignment: CDR1 LNHDA and CDR2 SQIVND (reference sequence). V was pared by 6 bases and J by 4 bases, with 4 bases of the junction left unmatched. This CDR3 has 13 amino acids. CDR3 in DNA: TGTGCCAGTAGATCGGGACAGGTCTATGGCTACACCTTC. Encoded protein: CASRSGQVYGYTF. Full variable domain (outside the CDR3, taken from reference TRBV19 and TRBJ1-2): DGGITQSPKYLFRKEGQNVTLSCEQNLNHDAMYWYRQDPGQGLRLIYYSQIVNDFQKGDIAEGYSVSREKKESFPLTVTSAQKNPTAFYLCASRSGQVYGYTFGSGTRLTVV.

The V call is TRBV19, the J call TRBJ2-3, with a possible D match to TRBD1 (5 bases). Deletions cut 4 bases from V and 3 bases from J, with 11 bases between. In germline, CDR1 is LNHDA, CDR2 SQIVND (reference sequence). The CDR3 covers 14 residues. The DNA of the CDR3 is TGTGCCAGTAGTAACCCAGGGTGGACAGATACGCAGTATTTT. Amino acids: CASSNPGWTDTQYF.

This chain connects TRBV5-4 to TRBJ2-7; possible D gene TRBD2, 7 bases. The CDR3 length is 13 residues. Germline V gives CDR1 SGHNT, CDR2 YYREEE (reference sequence). V was cut by 2 bases and J by 7 bases, with 13 bases left in between. The CDR3 nucleotides are TGTGCCAGCAGCTTTTTCGGGGGGCGAGAGCAGTACTTC. This gives the protein CASSFFGGREQYF.

CDR3 DNA: TGTGCCAGCAGCGTAGGAGGGCTGGTCCCCGGACTACGGGACAATGAGCAGTTCTTC. Translated, it gives CASSVGGLVPGLRDNEQFF. The chain links TRBV9 to TRBJ2-1; tentative D call: TRBD2 (6 bases). With 0 bases removed from V and 5 bases from J, the gap between germline ends came to 24 bases. The germline V gene encodes CDR1 SGDLS and CDR2 YYNGEE. The CDR3 length is 19 residues.

The chain uses TRBV4-1 and TRBJ2-1, with 7 bases matching TRBD2. The junction had 4 bases not matched to a gene; V was cut back by 2 bases and J by 6 bases. The CDR3 covers 14 residues. CDR1 and CDR2 from the germline V gene are MGHRA and YSYEKL. As DNA, the CDR3 is TGCGCCAGCAGCCAAATGGTAGCGGGCAATGAGCAGTTCTTC. Protein: CASSQMVAGNEQFF.

The chain links TRBV19 to TRBJ2-3; 7 nucleotides line up with TRBD1. The CDR3 is 15 residues long. Germline V gene lookup returns CDR1 LNHDA and CDR2 SQIVND (reference sequence). V lost 9 bases, J lost 0 bases, and 9 bases stayed unmatched. In DNA form, the CDR3 reads TGTGCCAGCCGAGACAGGGCCCCTAGCACAGATACGCAGTATTTT. Translating gives CASRDRAPSTDTQYF.

This clone has just one count. The chain joins TRBV29-1 to TRBJ2-7; 9 bases match TRBD1. V lost 4 bases to trimming and J lost 2 bases; unmatched junction nucleotides: 6. In germline, CDR1 is SQVTM, CDR2 ANQGSEA. This CDR3 comprises 14 residues. Written as DNA, the CDR3 is TGCAGCGTTGTCGGACAGGGGAGCCCCTACGAGCAGTACTTC. It specifies CSVVGQGSPYEQYF.

The chain uses TRBV29-1 and TRBJ1-2; 10 bases fit TRBD1. This CDR3 is built from 13 residues. J was trimmed by 7 bases and V by 4 bases; bases with no gene match: 6. The V gene's germline CDR1 is SQVTM and CDR2 ANQGSEA. The CDR3 is CSVGVTGGSGYTF. CDR3 nucleotides: TGCAGCGTTGGGGTGACAGGGGGCAGTGGCTACACCTTC.

The rearrangement links TRBV9 to TRBJ2-7; D is unclear. CDR3 length: 13 amino acids. The V end was cut by 0 bases, the J end by 0 bases, with 4 bases between. Looked up from germline, CDR1 is SGDLS and CDR2 is YYNGEE. This chain's CDR3 is CASSVDSSYEQYF. The CDR3 DNA follows: TGTGCCAGCAGCGTAGACAGCTCCTACGAGCAGTACTTC.

This chain connects TRBV12-1 to TRBJ2-7; whether TRBD2, the table's D call, matches the DNA was not checked. TRBV12-1 is deemed a pseudogene. CDR3 length: 16 residues. The CDR3 bases are TGTGCCAGCAGCCCCCGTTTTAGCGGGAACTCCTACGAGCAGTACTTC. As protein: CASSPRFSGNSYEQYF.

This clone has just one count. V and J are TRBV10-3 and TRBJ2-7, with TRBD2 identical over 10 bases. The J segment lost 6 bases and the V segment lost 4 bases, leaving 6 bases of the junction unmatched. Germline values: CDR1 ENHRY, CDR2 SYGVKD. The CDR3 spans 14 residues. CDR3 coding DNA: TGTGCCATCAGTGGGGCTAGCGGGAGTTCCGAGCAGTACTTC. Amino acids: CAISGASGSSEQYF.

The rearrangement joins TRBV2 to TRBJ2-1; a weak D match, TRBD2 (5 bases). CDR3 length: 17 residues. The V end was cut by 4 bases, the J end by 3 bases, with 19 bases between. Germline V gives CDR1 SNHLY, CDR2 FYNNEI. The CDR3 loop reads CASSGGGRTRYYNEQFF. The DNA for the CDR3 is TGTGCCAGCAGTGGGGGTGGTAGGACTCGCTACTACAATGAGCAGTTCTTC. The whole variable domain, remainder taken from reference TRBV2 and TRBJ2-1, is EPEVTQTPSHQVTQMGQEVILRCVPISNHLYFYWYRQILGQKVEFLVSFYNNEISEKSEIFDDQFSVERPDGSNFTLKIRSTKLEDSAMYFCASSGGGRTRYYNEQFFGPGTRLTVL.

This chain connects TRBV29-1 to TRBJ2-1; 13 positions match TRBD2. Germline V CDR1 and CDR2: SQVTM, ANQGSEA. This CDR3 has 17 residues. J lost 0 bases, V lost 3 bases, and 5 bases had no gene match. The CDR3 nucleotides are TGCAGCGTTGAGGGGACTAGCGGGGCCAGCTCCTACAATGAGCAGTTCTTC. Translated, it gives CSVEGTSGASSYNEQFF.

The genes are TRBV14 and TRBJ2-5; 9 positions agree with TRBD2. There are 15 residues in the CDR3. The J segment lost 7 bases and the V segment lost 2 bases, leaving 8 bases of the junction unmatched. Germline values: CDR1 SGHDN, CDR2 FVKESK. CDR3 sequence: CASSQLTSGYGTQYF. The DNA for the CDR3 is TGTGCCAGCAGCCAACTCACTAGCGGGTATGGGACCCAGTACTTC.

This chain connects TRBV5-4 to TRBJ2-5; D not certain. Trimming cost V 3 bases and J 3 bases, with 9 bases left between them. Germline loops: CDR1 SGHNT, CDR2 YYREEE (reference sequence). The CDR3 runs 13 residues. The CDR3: CASSSVAKETQYF. The DNA of the CDR3 is TGTGCCAGCAGCTCTGTCGCTAAAGAGACCCAGTACTTC.

This chain connects TRBV5-1 to TRBJ2-1, with 11 bases fitting TRBD1. After removal of 4 bases from V and 6 bases from J, the junction contained 3 bases not matched to a gene. The germline gives CDR1 SGHRS, CDR2 YFSETQ. The CDR3 extends over 14 amino acids. CDR3 loop: CASSGTGGLNEQFF. For the CDR3, the DNA is TGCGCCAGCAGCGGGACAGGGGGGCTCAATGAGCAGTTCTTC.

This clone was counted once. The chain is built from TRBV19 and TRBJ2-3, with a tentative D call TRBD2 (6 bases). The CDR3 contains 13 residues. V was clipped by 4 bases and J by 6 bases, with 11 bases between them. From germline, CDR1 is LNHDA and CDR2 SQIVND (reference sequence). CDR3 loop: CASSSGKMDTQYF. CDR3 sequence (DNA): TGTGCCAGTAGTAGCGGGAAGATGGATACGCAGTATTTT.

The chain couples TRBV2 to TRBJ2-1; D is unresolved. The CDR3 consists of 16 residues. Germline values: CDR1 SNHLY, CDR2 FYNNEI. Trimming took 4 bases from V and 2 from J, leaving 15 bases between them. The CDR3 is CASSALLRKTYNEQFF. The CDR3 nucleotides are TGTGCCAGCAGTGCCCTACTTAGAAAAACCTACAATGAGCAGTTCTTC.